The present T cell receptor (beta chain) was sequenced within a study of blood T cell repertoires in COVID-19. Study-wide context: COVID-19 samples from acute and convalescent phases originated in the United States, Italy and Spain. PBMCs, B-cell-depleted T cells, or T cells provided the cDNA or gDNA that made up the material.

Germline CDR1 reads MNHEY; CDR2 reads SMNVEV (reference sequence). The CDR3 is 13 amino acids. V shed 5 bases and J shed 2 bases, with 7 bases lying between them. In the original processing: Estimated nucleated cell counts came from reference gene primer amplification. Profiled with immunoSEQ multiplex PCR; TCRdb holds only in-frame clones, not every one. The D gene and trimming were derived from the DNA, and the V and J assignments and clone size from that table. The profile shows about 140,000 clones, about 86% of them singletons. This clone has more than one count but fewer than ten. The clonotype comes from a human donor in a cohort sampled during active COVID-19. Sequences were obtained from peripheral blood. The V call is TRBV27, the J call TRBJ1-5; D is undetermined. CDR3 DNA sequence: TGTGCCAGCAGTATAGCCGGCAATCAGCCCCAGCATTTT. This encodes CASSIAGNQPQHF.